This passage covers 19 T cell receptor beta chains from one sample sequenced in a study of early T cells in non-severe SARS-CoV-2 infection. Via MiXCR, TCRdb re-called the 5' RACE reads, giving one row per CDR3 protein. Of about 27,000 distinct CDR3 sequences in the sample, around 5.9% were seen once. The sequenced sample was whole blood. The source of these receptors is an adult who was a healthcare worker with PCR-confirmed SARS-CoV-2 infection or an uninfected control (not recorded which).

This clonotype appeared a few times. This chain connects TRBV5-1 to TRBJ2-2; 11 bases match TRBD2. Trimming took 4 bases from V and 4 from J; bases not matched to a gene: 6. The CDR3 contains 16 residues. Germline-derived CDR1 and CDR2 are SGHRS and YFSETQ. CDR3 nucleotides: TGCGCCAGCAGCAGAACGGGACTAGCGGCCACCGGGGAGCTGTTTTTT. It codes for CASSRTGLAATGELFF.

The chain recombines TRBV9 with TRBJ2-2; no reliable D call. Germline values: CDR1 SGDLS, CDR2 YYNGEE. CDR3 length equals 15 residues. V lost 4 bases and J lost 1, with 11 bases in between. In nucleotides, the CDR3 is TGTGCCAGCAGCAAACGGACCGAGAACACCGGGGAGCTGTTTTTT. It is translated as CASSKRTENTGELFF. Filled out from reference TRBV9 and TRBJ2-2, the complete variable domain reads DSGVTQTPKHLITATGQRVTLRCSPRSGDLSVYWYQQSLDQGLQFLIQYYNGEERAKGNILERFSAQQFPDLHSELNLSSLELGDSALYFCASSKRTENTGELFFGEGSRLTVL.

The sample holds a few counts of this clonotype. The chain couples TRBV5-6 to TRBJ2-7, with TRBD1 matching 10 bases. The ends lost 4 bases at V and 5 bases at J; junction bases unmatched: 12. The CDR3 sequence is 16 residues long. CDR1 is SGHDT, CDR2 YYEEEE, per germline. CDR3 in amino acids: CASSLTPGQGYNEQYF. The DNA of the CDR3 is TGTGCCAGCAGCCTTACCCCGGGACAGGGGTACAACGAGCAGTACTTC. The full variable domain, in which reference TRBV5-6 and TRBJ2-7 provide the parts outside the CDR3, is DAGVTQSPTHLIKTRGQQVTLRCSPKSGHDTVSWYQQALGQGPQFIFQYYEEEERQRGNFPDRFSGHQFPNYSSELNVNALLLGDSALYLCASSLTPGQGYNEQYFGPGTRLTVT.

This clonotype was detected many times. The CDR3: CSARTGQYGYTF. In DNA, the CDR3 is TGCAGTGCTAGAACAGGACAATATGGCTACACCTTC. The chain combines TRBV20-1 with TRBJ1-2; a possible D gene is TRBD1 (5 bases). The germline V gene encodes CDR1 DFQATT and CDR2 SNEGSKA (reference sequence). CDR3 length: 12 amino acids. V was pared by 2 bases and J by 5 bases, with 9 bases between.

The chain combines TRBV29-1 with TRBJ2-2, with D unresolved. The CDR3 length is 12 residues. V gave up 5 bases and J gave up 5 bases, with 9 bases separating them. CDR1 is SQVTM, CDR2 ANQGSEA, per germline. CDR3 protein: CSVLPQTGELFF. The CDR3 coding sequence is TGCAGCGTTCTCCCCCAGACCGGGGAGCTGTTTTTT.

This clonotype was observed at least ten times. The gene calls are TRBV6-5 and TRBJ2-3, with 8 bases that match TRBD2. The CDR3 runs to 14 residues. Germline V CDR1 and CDR2: MNHEY, SVGAGI. The trim removed 6 bases at V and 4 bases at J, leaving 6 bases unmatched. The CDR3 reads CASSAAGVSDTQYF. The CDR3 coding sequence is TGTGCCAGCAGCGCAGCGGGAGTATCAGATACGCAGTATTTT.

This clonotype appeared many times. The chain uses TRBV19 and TRBJ2-7, with 9 bases aligning to TRBD1. Per germline, CDR1 LNHDA and CDR2 SQIVND (reference sequence). The V segment lost 1 base and the J segment 3 bases; nucleotides outside the gene matches: 4. The CDR3 length is 15 residues. The CDR3 sequence is CASSIGVGQGYEQYF. The CDR3 bases are TGTGCCAGTAGTATAGGGGTGGGACAGGGCTACGAGCAGTACTTC. Supplemented by reference TRBV19 and TRBJ2-7, the full variable domain reads DGGITQSPKYLFRKEGQNVTLSCEQNLNHDAMYWYRQDPGQGLRLIYYSQIVNDFQKGDIAEGYSVSREKKESFPLTVTSAQKNPTAFYLCASSIGVGQGYEQYFGPGTRLTVT.

This clonotype was seen repeatedly, ten times or more. The chain employs TRBV21-1 and TRBJ2-7. TRBV21-1 is a listed pseudogene. The CDR3 extends over 16 amino acids. CDR3 nucleotide sequence: TGTGCCAGCAGCAAAGCTTTGGGTCATTCAGTACACGAGCAGTACTTC. This gives the protein CASSKALGHSVHEQYF.

This chain uses TRBV15 with TRBJ2-2; D perhaps matches TRBD1 (5 bases). Germline V gene data show CDR1 as LNHNV and CDR2 as YYDKDF (reference sequence). Trimming removed 2 bases from V and 3 bases from J, with 13 bases in between. The CDR3 length is 16 residues. DNA for the CDR3: TGTGCCACCAGCAGAAAGGACACCCTGGACACCGGGGAGCTGTTTTTT. The encoded protein is CATSRKDTLDTGELFF.

This clonotype was seen ten or more times. The chain uses TRBV18 and TRBJ2-7; TRBD2 aligns across 7 bases. In germline, CDR1 is KGHSH, CDR2 LQKENI. The CDR3 runs 13 residues. V lost 6 bases to trimming and J lost 3 bases; unmatched junction nucleotides: 5. The CDR3 DNA follows: TGTGCCAGCTCCCCAGCGGGGTACTACGAGCAGTACTTC. The encoded protein is CASSPAGYYEQYF.

This clonotype was seen more than once but under ten times. This sequence joins TRBV6-2 or TRBV6-3 and TRBJ2-1, with D tentatively TRBD2 (7 bases). CDR1 is MNHEY, CDR2 SVGEGT, per germline. V was trimmed by 7 bases and J by 2 bases, leaving 21 bases between them. The length of the CDR3 is 17 residues. The chain's CDR3 is CASTHSSGGPPYNEQFF. The CDR3 DNA sequence: TGTGCCAGCACCCACTCATCCGGGGGGCCCCCCTACAATGAGCAGTTCTTC.

Many counts were recorded for this clonotype. The V call is TRBV6-6, the J call TRBJ2-7; D uncertain. Per germline, CDR1 MNHNY and CDR2 SVGAGI (reference sequence). CDR3 length: 13 residues. V shed 5 bases and J shed 5 bases, with 13 bases lying between them. CDR3 coding DNA: TGTGCCAGCAGTCCGGCCGCTTGGGACGAGCAGTACTTC. This codes for CASSPAAWDEQYF.

This clonotype was detected only a few times. V gene TRBV14 combines with J gene TRBJ2-3, with 12 bases fitting TRBD2. The CDR3 is 17 residues long. Germline loops: CDR1 SGHDN, CDR2 FVKESK. The junction had 5 bases not matched to a gene; V was cut back by 0 bases and J by 4 bases. Written as DNA, the CDR3 is TGTGCCAGCAGCCAAGATGTGAGACTAGCGGGAGCAGATACGCAGTATTTT. Encoded protein: CASSQDVRLAGADTQYF.

This chain links TRBV11-2 with TRBJ2-1; weak D call: TRBD2 (5 bases). CDR3 length: 14 residues. The germline CDR1 and CDR2 sequences are SGHAT and FQNNGV. Trimming removed 3 bases at V and 5 bases at J, with 11 bases between. The DNA of the CDR3 is TGTGCCAGCAGCTTTTTCGTAGCGCACAATGAGCAGTTCTTC. Its protein product is CASSFFVAHNEQFF.

This clonotype was counted many times. The chain combines TRBV28 with TRBJ2-5, with D possibly TRBD2 on 6 matching bases. From germline, CDR1 is MDHEN and CDR2 SYDVKM. There are 15 residues in the CDR3. The ends were cut back, 6 bases at V and 1 base at J, with 15 bases in the middle. CDR3 loop: CASSSTGLPQETQYF. Written as DNA, the CDR3 is TGTGCCAGCAGCTCAACTGGACTACCCCAAGAGACCCAGTACTTC.

Ten or more counts support this clonotype. The V gene is TRBV7-9, the J gene TRBJ2-1; D may be TRBD1 (6 bases). This CDR3 spans 13 amino acids. The germline V and J ends were trimmed by 1 base and 9 bases, with 10 bases remaining between them. Looked up from germline, CDR1 is SEHNR and CDR2 is FQNEAQ (reference sequence). CDR3 sequence: CASSLGGLAEQFF. CDR3 nucleotide sequence: TGTGCCAGCAGCTTAGGGGGGCTGGCTGAGCAGTTCTTC.

To note about this clonotype: A single base separates this from a much larger clone, so it may be a read error. The chain has TRBV7-9 and TRBJ1-4, with TRBD1 matching 7 bases. The CDR3 is 15 amino acids. Losses at the gene ends were 4 bases for V and 8 bases for J; bases not matched to a gene: 10. Germline-derived CDR1 and CDR2 are SEHNR and FQNEAQ (reference sequence). CDR3 loop: CASSSTGARQEKLFF. The CDR3 DNA reads as TGTGCCAGCAGCTCAACAGGGGCGCGGCAGGAAAAACTGTTTTTT.

Many counts were recorded for this clonotype. The chain links TRBV24-1 to TRBJ2-2; 7 nucleotides align to TRBD1. Germline trimming cut 3 bases from V and 6 bases from J; bases unmatched to any gene: 6. CDR1 KGHDR and CDR2 SFDVKD come from the germline V gene. The CDR3 spans 15 residues. This chain's CDR3 is CATSDPTGLSGELFF. The CDR3 DNA follows: TGTGCCACCAGTGATCCGACAGGGTTGTCCGGGGAGCTGTTTTTT.

This clonotype was counted at least ten times. This sequence joins TRBV28 and TRBJ1-1; no clear D gene. V was clipped by 7 bases and J by 7 bases, with 16 bases between them. Germline V gene sequence: CDR1 MDHEN, CDR2 SYDVKM. The CDR3 length is 13 residues. CDR3: CASISWAINEAFF. CDR3 nucleotides: TGTGCCAGCATCTCCTGGGCGATTAATGAAGCTTTCTTT.